A selection of T cell receptor beta chains follows, all from one sample in a study of blood T cell repertoires in COVID-19. Assay: immunoSEQ multiplex PCR; the TCRdb copy retains only in-frame clones and omits some. The sample lists some 180,000 clones; more than 70% were seen once. Sequenced: peripheral blood. These receptors originate from an elderly woman with active or convalescent COVID-19. Each CDR3 is given with its conserved first and last residue. D genes are given only for firm matches. A row's size may be missing; if present it is once, few, many or a size class.

v_call: TRBV28
clone_size: .
j_call: TRBJ1-2
d_call: .
cdr3_aa: CASNGANGDGYTF
cdr3_nt: TGTGCCAGCAACGGAGCGAATGGTGATGGCTACACCTTC

v_call: TRBV7-9
clone_size: .
j_call: TRBJ2-1
d_call: .
cdr3_aa: CASSLADSSQGGNYNEQFF
cdr3_nt: TGTGCCAGCAGCTTAGCAGACTCTTCGCAGGGGGGAAACTACAATGAGCAGTTCTTC

v_call: TRBV29-1
clone_size: .
j_call: TRBJ2-5
d_call: TRBD1
cdr3_aa: CSAGQGPETQYF
cdr3_nt: TGCAGCGCAGGACAGGGTCCGGAGACCCAGTACTTC

v_call: TRBV27
clone_size: .
j_call: TRBJ2-7
d_call: TRBD1
cdr3_aa: CASSSPSQGAYEQYF
cdr3_nt: TGTGCCAGCAGTTCCCCGTCACAGGGGGCTTACGAGCAGTACTTC

v_call: TRBV9
clone_size: few
j_call: TRBJ2-1
d_call: TRBD2
cdr3_aa: CASSVRGGADEQFF
cdr3_nt: TGTGCCAGCAGCGTCCGCGGGGGGGCCGATGAGCAGTTCTTC

v_call: TRBV2
clone_size: .
j_call: TRBJ2-2
d_call: .
cdr3_aa: CASRLSSGNTGELFF
cdr3_nt: TGTGCCAGCAGGCTATCGTCGGGGAACACCGGGGAGCTGTTTTTT

v_call: TRBV9
clone_size: .
j_call: TRBJ1-3
d_call: .
cdr3_aa: CASSPRVYSGNTIYF
cdr3_nt: TGTGCCAGCAGCCCGCGGGTATACTCTGGAAACACCATATATTTT

v_call: TRBV10-3
clone_size: .
j_call: TRBJ1-2
d_call: TRBD1
cdr3_aa: CAISEQGTGGNGYTF
cdr3_nt: TGTGCCATCAGTGAGCAAGGGACAGGGGGCAATGGCTACACCTTC

v_call: TRBV7-2
clone_size: .
j_call: TRBJ2-7
d_call: TRBD2
cdr3_aa: CASSRTGRGNYEQYF
cdr3_nt: TGTGCCAGCAGCCGCACGGGGCGGGGGAACTACGAGCAGTACTTC

v_call: TRBV7-7
clone_size: .
j_call: TRBJ1-1
d_call: TRBD1
cdr3_aa: CASNESQGARTEAFF
cdr3_nt: TGTGCTAGCAACGAATCACAGGGGGCGCGGACTGAAGCTTTCTTT

v_call: TRBV28
clone_size: .
j_call: TRBJ1-2
d_call: .
cdr3_aa: CASSPLWTAYGYTF
cdr3_nt: TGTGCCAGCAGTCCCCTCTGGACAGCGTATGGCTACACCTTC

v_call: TRBV4-1
clone_size: .
j_call: TRBJ1-2
d_call: TRBD1
cdr3_aa: CASSHYRGRRYGYTF
cdr3_nt: TGCGCCAGCAGCCACTACAGGGGGCGCAGGTATGGCTACACCTTC

v_call: TRBV9
clone_size: .
j_call: TRBJ2-3
d_call: TRBD1
cdr3_aa: CASSSRDRGTDTQYF
cdr3_nt: TGTGCCAGCAGCTCCCGGGACAGGGGCACAGATACGCAGTATTTT

v_call: TRBV2
clone_size: .
j_call: TRBJ2-3
d_call: TRBD2
cdr3_aa: CASSVRRGSGGEDTQYF
cdr3_nt: TGTGCCAGCAGTGTTAGGAGGGGCAGCGGGGGTGAAGATACGCAGTATTTT

v_call: TRBV10-3
clone_size: .
j_call: TRBJ2-1
d_call: .
cdr3_aa: CAISEQGLSVYNEQFF
cdr3_nt: TGTGCCATCAGTGAGCAGGGGCTTTCGGTCTACAATGAGCAGTTCTTC